This TCR beta chain emerged from a study of human T cells and chemical hapten exposure. This clonotype came up many times. As yet, its antigen is unknown. Whole-study results and caveats: Versus controls, expanded TCRs had significantly more large CDR3 similarity clusters.

Time point meaning: patch test 2, 6 weeks after DPC sensitization. Treatment denoted: therapeutic diphenylcyclopropenone sensitization with weekly scalp DPC. Unique molecular identifiers were linked by the library to individual cDNA molecules. TCRdb itself ran the RACE reads through MiXCR, one entry per CDR3 protein. The data contain under 100,000 distinct CDR3 sequences, more than 8.5% of them singletons. The germline CDR1 and CDR2 sequences are MNHEY and SVGEGT. The CDR3 is made up of 15 amino acids. Trimming removed 7 bases from V and 1 base from J, with 15 bases in between. This TCR was sampled from a woman aged 25 to 39 with alopecia areata. Some clones in this sample may be carry-over from other donors' samples. Sequenced material: whole blood, taken in connection with sensitization to the hapten diphenylcyclopropenone (DPC). The V call is TRBV6-2 or TRBV6-3, the J call TRBJ2-3, with TRBD2 as a possible D gene (5 bases). CDR3 in DNA: TGTGCCAGCAAGAGAGGGAATTTCGGCACAGATACGCAGTATTTT. This codes for CASKRGNFGTDTQYF.